The subject of this entry is one T cell receptor (beta chain). What it binds is unknown. This entry belongs to a study of T cell responses to AZD1222 COVID-19 vaccine. CDR3 length: 14 residues. Trimming cost V 5 bases and J 5 bases; bases outside gene matches: 7. Looked up from germline, CDR1 is SGHTA and CDR2 is FQGNSA. Study conclusions and caveats: Among those given AZD1222, only six were seropositive at baseline. It should be noted that donors were predominantly white British and more often female, and clonal diversity was possibly underestimated. Spike-specific TCR breadth and depth were elevated following two AZD1222 doses.

TCRdb's copy holds only in-frame clones and misses some; the assay was immunoSEQ multiplex PCR. The sample holds about 160,000 clones; about 90% are singletons and the top ten take 3.8%. This receptor was obtained from an adult who received the AZD1222 COVID-19 vaccine. The chain employs TRBV7-2 and TRBJ1-2, with 8 positions matching TRBD1. The sample here was peripheral blood, taken 28 days after the second AZD1222 dose. The CDR3 protein is CASSRRGQEYGYTF. The CDR3 bases are TGTGCCAGCAGCCGCCGGGGACAGGAGTATGGCTACACCTTC.